These 23 T cell receptor beta chains share one sample of origin, sequenced in a study of regulatory T cells in long-lasting Graves disease (dated by TCRdb to the early 2020s). This specimen's time point label, per the study, means: persistent/refractory GD, antithyroid drugs over 5 years with positive TRAb. For both TCR sequencing and RNA sequencing, RNA was extracted from PBMCs using TRIzol. Receptor libraries were prepared by multiplex PCR. The run used an Illumina HiSeq 4000. CDR3 regions were amplified by Arm-PCR with iRepertoire HTBI primers to construct TCR beta libraries. TCRdb's own reprocessing of the public reads used fastp at Q25 and MiXCR and kept productive beta chains. One record per CDR3 amino acid sequence lists the most common genes and DNA. Present in this sample are 250,000 to 300,000 distinct CDR3 sequences, under 25% of which were seen just once. Of the sample, 56% is held by the ten largest clones.

This sample comprised peripheral blood mononuclear cells (PBMCs), obtained when the disease was refractory, from a patient treated with antithyroid drugs. The receptors derive from a female donor with Graves disease.

Only a few counts were recorded for this clonotype. The rearrangement joins TRBV6-2 or TRBV6-3 to TRBJ1-5, with 8 nucleotides matching TRBD1. Looked up from germline, CDR1 is MNHEY and CDR2 is SVGEGT. Losses at the gene ends were 5 bases for V and 3 bases for J; bases not matched to a gene: 12. This CDR3 region has 17 residues. The CDR3 sequence: CASSEAPPGQVNQPQHF. DNA of the CDR3: TGTGCCAGCAGTGAAGCACCTCCGGGACAGGTCAATCAGCCCCAGCATTTT.

The genes are TRBV11-1 and TRBJ2-3, with 8 nucleotides matching TRBD2. Germline V gene data show CDR1 as SGHAT and CDR2 as FQDESV (reference sequence). This CDR3 has 15 residues. Unmatched junction bases numbered 8, after V lost 2 bases and J lost 7 bases. The CDR3 protein is CASSLSGTRLYTQYF. CDR3 bases: TGTGCCAGCAGCTTATCTGGGACTAGACTTTATACGCAGTATTTT.

Here the CDR3 DNA reads TGCGCCAGCAGGGACGGTGTACGCAAAAACATTCAGTACTTC. Translating it yields CASRDGVRKNIQYF. The chain recombines TRBV4-1 with TRBJ2-4; D not certain. The CDR3 loop spans 14 amino acids. In germline, CDR1 is MGHRA, CDR2 YSYEKL. Trimming removed 6 bases from V and 3 bases from J, with 12 bases in between.

This clonotype was found many times. J is TRBJ1-2 and V is TRBV7-2; 9 bases line up with TRBD1. V gave up 1 base and J gave up 6 bases; unmatched junction bases: 3. Per the germline V gene, CDR1 is SGHTA and CDR2 is FQGNSA. The CDR3 covers 14 residues. The CDR3 DNA sequence: TGTGCCAGCAGCTTAGGTGGACAGGGGAATGGCTACACCTTC. Translated: CASSLGGQGNGYTF. The full variable domain, rest sourced from reference TRBV7-2 and TRBJ1-2, is GAGVSQSPSNKVTEKGKDVELRCDPISGHTALYWYRQSLGQGLEFLIYFQGNSAPDKSGLPSDRFSAERTGGSVSTLTIQRTQQEDSAVYLCASSLGGQGNGYTFGSGTRLTVV.

This chain connects TRBV19 to TRBJ1-5; D uncertain. The CDR3 is 17 amino acids. The germline V gene encodes CDR1 LNHDA and CDR2 SQIVND (reference sequence). The ends were cut back, 0 bases at V and 0 bases at J, with 12 bases in the middle. CDR3 bases: TGTGCCAGTAGTATAGATCTATACGGCTATAGCAATCAGCCCCAGCATTTT. It specifies CASSIDLYGYSNQPQHF.

The chain employs TRBV6-1 and TRBJ1-1, with 7 bases that match TRBD1. The CDR3 spans 12 residues. Looked up from germline, CDR1 is MNHNS and CDR2 is SASEGT. V gave up 8 bases and J gave up 9 bases; unmatched junction bases: 9. The CDR3 DNA reads TGTGCCAGCCAAATCACAGGGGAACAAGCTTTCTTT. Protein: CASQITGEQAFF.

This clonotype was seen ten or more times. This chain uses TRBV11-1 with TRBJ1-1; 10 bases are shared with TRBD1. This CDR3 has 15 residues. The ends lost 6 bases at V and 1 base at J; junction bases unmatched: 5. Germline CDR1 SGHAT, CDR2 FQDESV (reference sequence). This chain's CDR3 is CASRFGTGANTEAFF. The CDR3, as DNA: TGTGCCAGCAGGTTCGGGACAGGGGCGAACACTGAAGCTTTCTTT.

The rearrangement joins TRBV20-1 to TRBJ2-2; D remains ambiguous. The CDR3 length is 15 residues. The V and J ends lost 0 bases and 4 bases respectively, with 12 bases between them. CDR1 is DFQATT, CDR2 SNEGSKA, per germline (reference sequence). The DNA for the CDR3 is TGCAGTGCTAGAGATAGGGCGTCAGTCACCGGGGAGCTGTTTTTT. Translating it yields CSARDRASVTGELFF.

The chain combines TRBV4-1 with TRBJ2-3; 8 nucleotides match TRBD2. Looked up from germline, CDR1 is MGHRA and CDR2 is YSYEKL. Losses at the gene ends were 3 bases for V and 5 bases for J; bases not matched to a gene: 1. CDR3 length equals 13 residues. CDR3 sequence (DNA): TGCGCCAGCAGCCACCTAGCGGGAGATACGCAGTATTTT. Amino acids: CASSHLAGDTQYF.

This clonotype showed up many times. This chain links TRBV7-8 with TRBJ1-2, with D uncertain. This CDR3 has 12 amino acids. V gave up 5 bases and J gave up 6 bases, with 10 bases separating them. Looked up from germline, CDR1 is SGHVS and CDR2 is FQNEAQ. The CDR3 bases are TGTGCCAGCAGCACCCAGGAGAATGGCTACACCTTC. Translation: CASSTQENGYTF.

The rearrangement joins TRBV2 to TRBJ2-2, with a possible D match to TRBD1 (6 bases). The length of the CDR3 is 13 residues. Trimming removed 6 bases at V and 1 base at J, with 6 bases between. Per germline, CDR1 SNHLY and CDR2 FYNNEI. The CDR3 loop is CASRQGNTGELFF. For the CDR3, the DNA is TGTGCCAGCAGACAGGGGAACACCGGGGAGCTGTTTTTT.

Remarks on this clonotype: A much larger clone lies a single base off, so this may be a read error. The V gene is TRBV29-1, the J gene TRBJ2-2, with D possibly TRBD2 on 5 matching bases. Germline V gene lookup returns CDR1 SQVTM and CDR2 ANQGSEA. This CDR3 is built from 13 residues. The CDR3 region has the DNA TGCAGCGTTGAAGGGCCCTACACCGGGGAGCCGTTTTTT. Protein product: CSVEGPYTGEPFF.

The chain couples TRBV20-1 to TRBJ1-2, with 9 bases aligning to TRBD1. Trimming cost V 1 base and J 2 bases; bases outside gene matches: 8. Germline CDR1 is DFQATT and CDR2 is SNEGSKA (reference sequence). The CDR3 sequence is 16 residues long. For the CDR3, the DNA is TGCAGTGCTAGAGGCCGCGGGGACAGGGTCAACTATGGCTACACCTTC. This gives the protein CSARGRGDRVNYGYTF.

This clonotype has more than one count but fewer than ten. A read error may be the cause here, since a much bigger clone is one base away. This chain connects TRBV11-2 to TRBJ1-2; D is unclear. Germline-derived CDR1 and CDR2 are SGHAT and FQNNGV. The CDR3 is 15 residues long. CDR3 nucleotide sequence: TGTACCAGCAGCTTTGAGCGGGCTCTGCACTATGGCTACACCTTC. As protein: CTSSFERALHYGYTF.

In its sample, this clonotype was seen a few times. This rearrangement joins TRBV6-1 to TRBJ2-5, with D uncertain. V was cut by 2 bases and J by 0 bases, with 10 bases left in between. In germline, CDR1 is MNHNS, CDR2 SASEGT. The CDR3 extends over 15 amino acids. In nucleotides, the CDR3 is TGTGCCAGCAGTGAATCTCCAGCGTACCAAGAGACCCAGTACTTC. Protein sequence: CASSESPAYQETQYF.

The chain combines TRBV4-1 with TRBJ1-5; the D gene is possibly TRBD1 (5 bases). CDR1 MGHRA and CDR2 YSYEKL come from the germline V gene. The CDR3 spans 14 residues. V lost 1 base, J lost 6 bases, and 10 bases lay in between. Written as DNA, the CDR3 is TGCGCCAGCAGCCAAGCTGGGGGATCTCAGCCCCAGCATTTT. Protein sequence: CASSQAGGSQPQHF.

This clonotype was seen repeatedly, ten times or more. The rearrangement links TRBV27 to TRBJ1-5; D is undetermined. Germline loops: CDR1 MNHEY, CDR2 SMNVEV (reference sequence). V was pared by 1 base and J by 7 bases, with 11 bases between. The CDR3 has 14 residues. The CDR3 is CASSLFGRGQPQHF. CDR3 coding DNA: TGTGCCAGCAGTTTATTCGGACGCGGGCAGCCCCAGCATTTT.

This clonotype was detected ten times or more. This chain joins TRBV28 and TRBJ2-2, with TRBD2 matching 7 bases. The ends lost 8 bases at V and 4 bases at J; junction bases unmatched: 13. The germline V gene has CDR1 MDHEN and CDR2 SYDVKM. The CDR3 has 16 amino acids. CDR3 nucleotides: TGTGCCAGCGGAAGGCCGGGACTAAGACTCACCGGGGAGCTGTTTTTT. Encoded protein: CASGRPGLRLTGELFF.

Turning to this clonotype: This may be a read error, as it is one base from a much larger clone. V and J are TRBV20-1 and TRBJ2-2; D gene unclear. This CDR3 is built from 14 residues. Per germline, CDR1 DFQATT and CDR2 SNEGSKA (reference sequence). Trimming removed 0 bases at V and 5 bases at J, with 10 bases between. CDR3 nucleotide sequence: TGCAGTGCTAGAGATGTCCGCATGACCGGGGAGCTGTTTTTT. The encoded protein is CSARDVRMTGELFF.

This clonotype has a handful of counts. CDR3 in amino acids: CASSLLSRARAFF. CDR3 in DNA: TGTGCCAGCAGTTTATTATCTAGGGCCAGAGCTTTCTTT. The chain has TRBV28 and TRBJ1-1; no firm D call. The CDR3 extends over 13 amino acids. Germline CDR1 and CDR2: MDHEN and SYDVKM. Deletions cut 1 base from V and 10 bases from J, with 13 bases between.

This clonotype turned up a few times. The chain is built from TRBV13 and TRBJ2-7; 8 nucleotides line up with TRBD2. CDR3 length: 14 amino acids. Looked up from germline, CDR1 is PRHDT and CDR2 is FYEKMQ (reference sequence). The J segment lost 2 bases and the V segment lost 5 bases, leaving 5 bases of the junction unmatched. DNA of the CDR3: TGTGCCAGCAGCCCGACTAGCGCTACCTACGAGCAGTACTTC. It yields the protein CASSPTSATYEQYF.

This clonotype was observed at least ten times. This chain links TRBV10-3 with TRBJ2-5, with TRBD2 identical over 8 bases. With 5 bases clipped from V and 5 bases from J, the junction kept 10 bases outside the gene matches. Germline V gives CDR1 ENHRY, CDR2 SYGVKD. This CDR3 has 15 amino acids. The CDR3 loop reads CAISPGTRGSETQYF. DNA of the CDR3: TGTGCCATCAGTCCCGGGACTAGGGGGTCGGAGACCCAGTACTTC.

A note on this clonotype: Being one base from a much bigger clone, this may be a read error. The rearrangement uses TRBV6-1 and TRBJ1-6; D is possibly TRBD1 (6 bases). The CDR3 covers 14 residues. Deletions cut 6 bases from V and 9 bases from J, with 15 bases between. In germline, CDR1 is MNHNS, CDR2 SASEGT. CDR3 in amino acids: CASSRNRDRSPLHF. In nucleotides, the CDR3 is TGTGCCAGCAGCCGGAACAGGGATCGTTCACCCCTCCACTTT.